These 14 T cell receptor beta chains share one sample of origin, sequenced in a study of blood T cell repertoires in COVID-19. Assay: immunoSEQ multiplex PCR; the TCRdb copy retains only in-frame clones and omits some. The sample has roughly 97,000 clones, more than 75% seen once. The sample taken for sequencing was peripheral blood. These receptors all come from a man aged 55-75 years with acute or convalescent COVID-19.

The rearrangement links TRBV15 to TRBJ1-2; 9 bases agree with TRBD1. CDR3 size: 16 residues. Losses at the gene ends were 2 bases for V and 5 bases for J; bases not matched to a gene: 9. Germline loops: CDR1 LNHNV, CDR2 YYDKDF (reference sequence). The CDR3 DNA follows: TGTGCCACCAGCAGACTACAGGGGGCAGGGGGGTATGGCTACACCTTC. Its protein product is CATSRLQGAGGYGYTF.

The CDR3 spells CAISEMAFGANVLTF. The CDR3 DNA reads TGTGCCATCAGTGAGATGGCTTTCGGGGCCAACGTCCTGACTTTC. The V gene is TRBV10-3, the J gene TRBJ2-6, with unresolved D. The germline CDR1 and CDR2 sequences are ENHRY and SYGVKD. Trimming removed 2 bases at V and 4 bases at J, with 9 bases between. The CDR3 is 15 residues long.

The V gene is TRBV28, the J gene TRBJ2-7, with D unclear. This CDR3 is 14 amino acids long. The V end was cut by 6 bases, the J end by 0 bases, with 12 bases between. In germline, CDR1 is MDHEN, CDR2 SYDVKM. The CDR3 DNA reads as TGTGCCAGCAGAGAGAGGTCGACCTCCTACGAGCAGTACTTC. It yields the protein CASRERSTSYEQYF. The whole variable domain, filled in from reference TRBV28 and TRBJ2-7, reads DVKVTQSSRYLVKRTGEKVFLECVQDMDHENMFWYRQDPGLGLRLIYFSYDVKMKEKGDIPEGYSVSREKKERFSLILESASTNQTSMYLCASRERSTSYEQYFGPGTRLTVT.

The gene calls are TRBV5-1 and TRBJ2-1; 11 positions agree with TRBD2. V trimming: 0 bases; J trimming: 6 bases; junction bases outside the gene matches: 2. The CDR3 covers 15 residues. The germline V gene has CDR1 SGHRS and CDR2 YFSETQ. This CDR3 is CASSLDGLAGNEQFF. CDR3 sequence (DNA): TGCGCCAGCAGCTTGGACGGACTAGCGGGCAATGAGCAGTTCTTC.

The chain couples TRBV5-1 to TRBJ2-2; 8 nucleotides match TRBD1. CDR1 SGHRS and CDR2 YFSETQ come from the germline V gene. The CDR3 spans 14 residues. Unmatched junction bases numbered 3, after V lost 5 bases and J lost 3 bases. The CDR3 bases are TGCGCCAGCAGTGGGACAGGTCACACCGGGGAGCTGTTTTTT. Encoded protein: CASSGTGHTGELFF. The full variable domain, in which reference TRBV5-1 and TRBJ2-2 provide the parts outside the CDR3, is KAGVTQTPRYLIKTRGQQVTLSCSPISGHRSVSWYQQTPGQGLQFLFEYFSETQRNKGNFPGRFSGRQFSNSRSEMNVSTLELGDSALYLCASSGTGHTGELFFGEGSRLTVL.

The rearrangement uses TRBV21-1 and TRBJ2-7; TRBD2 is taken as the D call from the table, unchecked against the DNA. TRBV21-1 is a listed pseudogene. The CDR3 contains 16 residues. CDR3 in amino acids: CASSGRAGVTLYEQYV. The CDR3, as DNA: TGTGCCAGCAGCGGACGAGCGGGAGTAACCCTTTACGAGCAGTACGTC.

The V and J genes are TRBV5-6 and TRBJ1-2, with 11 bases fitting TRBD1. Trimming removed 4 bases from V and 2 bases from J; junction bases left unmatched: 4. CDR1 and CDR2 from the germline V gene are SGHDT and YYEEEE. This CDR3 region has 15 residues. The CDR3 is CASSKGDRGNYGYTF. The DNA of the CDR3 is TGTGCCAGCAGCAAAGGGGACAGGGGGAACTATGGCTACACCTTC. Filled out from reference TRBV5-6 and TRBJ1-2, the complete variable domain reads DAGVTQSPTHLIKTRGQQVTLRCSPKSGHDTVSWYQQALGQGPQFIFQYYEEEERQRGNFPDRFSGHQFPNYSSELNVNALLLGDSALYLCASSKGDRGNYGYTFGSGTRLTVV.

J is TRBJ2-5 and V is TRBV5-1, with D possibly matching TRBD2 (7 bases). The V end was cut by 4 bases, the J end by 5 bases, with 18 bases between. Germline assignment: CDR1 SGHRS and CDR2 YFSETQ. This CDR3 spans 15 amino acids. The CDR3 sequence: CASSGGDTARETQYF. Written as DNA, the CDR3 is TGCGCCAGCAGCGGGGGGGACACCGCCAGGGAGACCCAGTACTTC.

This clone was recorded a few times. The J gene is TRBJ2-2, the V gene TRBV7-9; 7 bases align to TRBD2. The CDR3 totals 16 residues. Germline-derived CDR1 and CDR2 are SEHNR and FQNEAQ (reference sequence). The V and J ends lost 1 base and 5 bases, in that order; junction bases with no gene match: 7. The CDR3 nucleotides are TGTGCCAGCAGCTTAGAACGCGGGAGTGTGACCGGGGAGCTGTTTTTT. Amino acid sequence: CASSLERGSVTGELFF.

The genes are TRBV11-2 and TRBJ2-7, with D hard to call. Germline V gene lookup returns CDR1 SGHAT and CDR2 FQNNGV. The ends were cut back, 5 bases at V and 0 bases at J, with 20 bases in the middle. This CDR3 contains 17 residues. CDR3 in DNA: TGTGCCAGCAGCCTTAACGCTCGTACTCGATACTCCTACGAGCAGTACTTC. This translates into CASSLNARTRYSYEQYF.

This clone was observed a single time. The chain combines TRBV21-1 with TRBJ2-7; no DNA check was done on the table's D call, TRBD1. TRBV21-1 is noted as a pseudogene. The CDR3 loop spans 20 amino acids. The CDR3 DNA reads TGTGCCAGCAGCAAATCCCTGGGACAGGGGATACCCAACTTAACCTACGAGCAGTACGTC. This codes for CASSKSLGQGIPNLTYEQYV.

This chain uses TRBV18 with TRBJ2-3; TRBD2 matches at 9 bases. The J segment lost 0 bases and the V segment lost 5 bases, leaving 3 bases of the junction unmatched. The CDR3 loop spans 15 amino acids. CDR1 is KGHSH and CDR2 is LQKENI in the germline V gene. The CDR3 DNA follows: TGTGCCAGCTCATTAGCGGGGGTCAGCACAGATACGCAGTATTTT. Translation: CASSLAGVSTDTQYF.

The CDR3 here is CASSSGLDEREGLDNEQFF. The CDR3 region has the DNA TGCGCCAGCAGCTCCGGGCTTGATGAGCGGGAGGGCCTCGACAATGAGCAGTTCTTC. The V call is TRBV5-1, the J call TRBJ2-1, with TRBD2 matching over 10 bases. The germline V gene has CDR1 SGHRS and CDR2 YFSETQ. CDR3 size: 19 residues. With V trimmed by 3 bases and J by 5 bases, 17 bases remained unmatched.

V and J are TRBV29-1 and TRBJ1-1; D remains unclear. The germline V gene has CDR1 SQVTM and CDR2 ANQGSEA. V lost 3 bases and J 3 bases, leaving 14 bases between the germline ends. The CDR3 has 14 residues. CDR3 in amino acids: CSVDARLRDTEAFF. CDR3 bases: TGCAGCGTTGACGCGAGACTAAGGGACACTGAAGCTTTCTTT.